Each of the 13 T cell receptor beta chains below was sequenced from the same sample in a study of T cells after yellow fever vaccination (dated by TCRdb to the late 2010s). In light of the paper, this sample's treatment or condition label describes: live attenuated yellow fever vaccine strain. The library was prepared using 5' RACE. Sequencing was performed on an Illumina HiSeq 2500. TCRdb trimmed public reads at Q25 via fastp, called clones via MiXCR and kept in-frame beta chains. CDR3 protein sequences are deduplicated, and each keeps its most common genes and DNA. The sample records 450,000 to 600,000 distinct CDR3 sequences, 13% of which are singletons. The ten most abundant clones make up 11% to 15% of the sample. The source material was PBMCs, sampled on the day of the yellow fever booster vaccination. The receptors shown here come from a young man who received the YFV17D yellow fever vaccine.

This chain connects TRBV5-5 to TRBJ2-4, with D maybe TRBD1 (6 bases). V lost 6 bases to trimming and J lost 0 bases, with 16 bases between them. Germline values: CDR1 SGHKS, CDR2 YYEKEE (reference sequence). The CDR3 runs 16 residues. CDR3 in amino acids: CASTLGAFLAKNIQYF. The CDR3, as DNA: TGTGCCAGCACCCTGGGGGCCTTCCTAGCCAAAAACATTCAGTACTTC.

This clonotype was detected many times. The chain combines TRBV5-1 with TRBJ1-5; D is unclear. The V end was cut by 2 bases, the J end by 10 bases, with 16 bases between. CDR1 is SGHRS, CDR2 YFSETQ, per germline. The CDR3 spans 14 residues. The CDR3 nucleotides are TGCGCCAGCAGCTTTGGCGGCACGATCGATCCCCAGCATTTT. Protein: CASSFGGTIDPQHF.

This clonotype was counted at least ten times. The V and J genes are TRBV7-2 and TRBJ2-1, with D unresolved. Trimming removed 1 base from V and 8 bases from J, with 6 bases in between. Germline CDR1 reads SGHTA; CDR2 reads FQGNSA. The CDR3 contains 12 residues. The DNA of the CDR3 is TGTGCCAGCAGCTTAGTGTTGTATGAGCAGTTCTTC. It specifies CASSLVLYEQFF.

The V gene is TRBV20-1, the J gene TRBJ2-2; D unclear. Germline V gives CDR1 DFQATT, CDR2 SNEGSKA (reference sequence). The CDR3 loop spans 13 amino acids. Trimming stripped 3 bases from V and 2 bases from J, with 7 bases between. CDR3 in amino acids: CSASESNTGELFF. The CDR3 DNA reads as TGCAGTGCTAGTGAATCCAACACCGGGGAGCTGTTTTTT.

This clonotype has more than one count but fewer than ten. The chain carries TRBV9 and TRBJ2-7; 9 nucleotides align to TRBD1. V was clipped by 3 bases and J by 2 bases; unmatched bases: 3. The CDR3 contains 14 residues. Looked up from germline, CDR1 is SGDLS and CDR2 is YYNGEE. The CDR3 DNA reads TGTGCCAGCAGCGGACAGGGGGAGCCCTACGAGCAGTACTTC. Translation gives CASSGQGEPYEQYF.

V gene TRBV29-1 combines with J gene TRBJ2-5, with TRBD2 identical over 9 bases. In germline, CDR1 is SQVTM, CDR2 ANQGSEA. There are 15 residues in the CDR3. After removal of 6 bases from V and 2 bases from J, the junction contained 10 bases not matched to a gene. The CDR3: CSVSQGTSIQETQYF. Written as DNA, the CDR3 is TGCAGCGTCTCTCAGGGGACTAGCATTCAAGAGACCCAGTACTTC.

The chain links TRBV21-1 to TRBJ2-7; the table's D call, TRBD2, was not checked against the DNA. TRBV21-1 is an annotated pseudogene. The length of the CDR3 is 21 residues. The CDR3 region is CASIRSAGAGTSGRVFYEQYF. The CDR3 DNA reads as TGTGCCAGCATCAGAAGCGCCGGAGCAGGGACTAGCGGGAGAGTCTTCTACGAGCAGTACTTC.

Here the CDR3 DNA reads TGTGCCAGCGGTGAAGGACCAGAGCAGTTCTTC. Amino acid sequence: CASGEGPEQFF. V is TRBV12-3 or TRBV12-4 and J is TRBJ2-1; no reliable D call. Deletions cut 8 bases from V and 10 bases from J, with 12 bases between. This CDR3 has 11 residues.

The table lists this clonotype with many counts. This chain uses TRBV10-3 with TRBJ1-1; D is unclear. CDR1 ENHRY and CDR2 SYGVKD come from the germline V gene. Trimming left V 6 bases short and J 0 bases short, with 11 bases between. CDR3 length: 14 residues. The CDR3 DNA sequence: TGTGCCATCAGCAACCCGCTCATGAACACTGAAGCTTTCTTT. This encodes CAISNPLMNTEAFF.

The chain carries TRBV7-2 and TRBJ2-7; 7 bases fit TRBD1. CDR3 size: 14 residues. The germline V gene encodes CDR1 SGHTA and CDR2 FQGNSA. V shed 8 bases, J shed 4 bases, and the junction held 11 bases outside the gene matches. The CDR3 DNA is TGTGCCAGCGGCCCCGGTACAGGGGCTTACGAGCAGTACTTC. This encodes CASGPGTGAYEQYF.

This rearrangement joins TRBV3-1 to TRBJ1-2; D unclear. The CDR3 has 15 residues. V was pared by 0 bases and J by 8 bases, with 16 bases between. CDR1 and CDR2 (germline): LGHDT, YNNKEL (reference sequence). In DNA, the CDR3 is TGTGCCAGCAGCCAAGATGTCGGCTCCTCCTGGGGCTACACCTTC. Its translation is CASSQDVGSSWGYTF.

This chain uses TRBV10-3 with TRBJ2-3, with no clear D. Germline V gene lookup returns CDR1 ENHRY and CDR2 SYGVKD. The CDR3 length is 12 residues. V lost 5 bases and J 3 bases, leaving 6 bases between the germline ends. The CDR3 bases are TGTGCCATCAGTAGGCTAACAGATACGCAGTATTTT. Residues: CAISRLTDTQYF.

The V call is TRBV6-1, the J call TRBJ2-3; 16 bases are shared with TRBD2. The germline V gene has CDR1 MNHNS and CDR2 SASEGT. The CDR3 length is 17 residues. V lost 4 bases, J lost 4 bases, and 5 bases stayed unmatched. This CDR3 is CASSAGTSGRGADTQYF. CDR3 nucleotide sequence: TGTGCCAGCAGTGCCGGGACTAGCGGGAGGGGCGCAGATACGCAGTATTTT.